This TCR beta chain was profiled in a study of CD8 T cells in Susac syndrome. Reverse transcription used roughly 0.5 to 1 ug RNA and random hexamers. Amplification of TCR beta CDR3 across 54 Vbeta and 13 Jbeta was performed with immunoSEQ multiplex PCR. One entry per CDR3 protein results from TCRdb running MiXCR on the immunoSEQ multiplex PCR reads. The table includes around 170,000 distinct CDR3 sequences, 85% to 95% detected once. Sequencing of TCR beta drew on CD8+ and CD4+ T cells from blood. The germline CDR1 and CDR2 sequences are SGHVS and FNYEAQ. Trimming removed 4 bases at V and 3 bases at J, with 9 bases between. This CDR3 spans 13 amino acids.

The rearrangement links TRBV7-6 to TRBJ2-5; weak D call: TRBD1 (5 bases). Input material: CD8+ T cells from PBMCs. The receptor comes from a human donor with Susac syndrome. The CDR3 coding sequence is TGTGCCAGCAGCTCGACAGAGGAAGAGACCCAGTACTTC. Translated, it gives CASSSTEEETQYF. Drawing the rest from reference TRBV7-6 and TRBJ2-5, the complete variable domain is GAGVSQSPRYKVTKRGQDVALRCDPISGHVSLYWYRQALGQGPEFLTYFNYEAQQDKSGLPNDRFSAERPEGSISTLTIQRTEQRDSAMYRCASSSTEEETQYFGPGTRLLVL.